The rows below give T cell receptor beta chains drawn from one sample of a study of human T cells and chemical hapten exposure. One entry per CDR3 protein, called by TCRdb with MiXCR from the RACE reads. The profile shows more than 150,000 distinct CDR3 sequences, about 14% of them singletons. The sequences come from whole blood, collected in connection with sensitization to the hapten diphenylcyclopropenone (DPC). The receptors here all came from a woman in her twenties or thirties with alopecia areata. Some clones in this sample may be carry-over from other donors' samples. The CDR3 runs from the conserved cysteine through the conserved F or W. The order of the fields is clone size, D gene, V gene, J gene, CDR3 length, CDR3 DNA, CDR3 protein. D genes are given only for firm matches. Rows may omit the clone size; those that give it use once, few, many or a size class.

few,TRBD1,TRBV29-1,TRBJ1-1,14,TGCAGCGTTGGGGCACAGGGGGCCAGAACTGAAGCTTTCTTT,CSVGAQGARTEAFF
many,TRBD1,TRBV4-3,TRBJ2-7,15,TGCGCCAGCAGCCAATCTCCGGGACAGCTCTACGAGCAGTACTTC,CASSQSPGQLYEQYF
-,-,TRBV15,TRBJ1-3,14,TGTGCCACCAGACCCACTCGGACGGGAAACTCCATATATTTT,CATRPTRTGNSIYF
many,-,TRBV7-6,TRBJ2-2,13,TGTGCCAGCAGCTTAAGGGCCACCGGGGAGCTGTTTTTT,CASSLRATGELFF
few,-,TRBV30,TRBJ1-4,12,TGTGCCTGGAGCAGGGAGTATGAAAAACTGTTTTTT,CAWSREYEKLFF
many,TRBD1,TRBV18,TRBJ2-7,14,TGTGCCAGCTCACCACGACAGGGGGCGCGGGAGCAGTACTTC,CASSPRQGAREQYF
few,-,TRBV4-2,TRBJ2-3,17,TGTGCCAGCAGCCAAGATCGTTTGGGTCCTAGCACAGATACGCAGTATTTT,CASSQDRLGPSTDTQYF
-,-,TRBV27,TRBJ2-1,16,TGTGCCAGCAACTCAAGGTATTTGGACTCCTACAATGAGCAGTTCTTC,CASNSRYLDSYNEQFF
few,-,TRBV18,TRBJ2-5,13,TGTGCCAGCTCACCTCGACAGCAAGAGACCCAGTACTTC,CASSPRQQETQYF
-,-,TRBV5-1,TRBJ2-1,14,TGCGCCAGCAGTATCGGGTCCCGAGACAATGAGCAGTTCTTC,CASSIGSRDNEQFF
-,-,TRBV29-1,TRBJ2-3,15,TGCAGCGTTGAAGATCCTCGACCACCGGGAGATACGCAGTATTTT,CSVEDPRPPGDTQYF
few,-,TRBV28,TRBJ2-3,14,TGTGCCAGCCGTTTCTCCTCTAGCTCAGATACGCAGTATTTT,CASRFSSSSDTQYF
-,TRBD1,TRBV7-3,TRBJ1-6,15,TGTGCCAGCAGCGAAAACAGGGGTGACAATTCACCCCTCCACTTT,CASSENRGDNSPLHF
few,-,TRBV12-3/TRBV12-4,TRBJ2-1,13,TGTGCCAGCAGCCCAGGGGACGGAAATGAGCAGTTCTTC,CASSPGDGNEQFF
-,-,TRBV12-3/TRBV12-4,TRBJ2-5,14,TGTGCCAGCAGCACAGGTCCTGAATGGGAGACCCAGTACTTC,CASSTGPEWETQYF
many,TRBD2,TRBV27,TRBJ2-1,15,TGTGCCAGCAGTTCCACTAGCGGGAGTAGAAATGAGCAGTTCTTC,CASSSTSGSRNEQFF
-,TRBD2,TRBV20-1,TRBJ2-5,16,TGCAGTGCTAGAGATATGACTAGCGGGGACCAAGAGACCCAGTACTTC,CSARDMTSGDQETQYF
-,-,TRBV4-1,TRBJ2-3,14,TGCGCCAGCAGCCAAGGTGGACGCACAGATACGCAGTATTTT,CASSQGGRTDTQYF
once,-,TRBV28,TRBJ1-1,13,TGTGCCAGCAGTTTACCCGGAGACACTGAAGCTTTCTTT,CASSLPGDTEAFF
-,-,TRBV6-2/TRBV6-3,TRBJ1-6,17,TGTGCCAGCAGTTACGTCAGGATAAGCTCCTATAATTCACCCCTCCACTTT,CASSYVRISSYNSPLHF
-,-,TRBV20-1,TRBJ1-6,13,TGCAGCGCTCCATCGACCGATAATTCACCCCTCCACTTT,CSAPSTDNSPLHF
-,-,TRBV7-9,TRBJ2-3,13,TGTGCCAGCATCCCAGAGTGGGATTTTACGCAGTATTTT,CASIPEWDFTQYF
many,TRBD1,TRBV5-5,TRBJ2-7,15,TGTGCCAGCAGCTTGGAGGGGACAGGGGTCAACGAGCAGTACTTC,CASSLEGTGVNEQYF
-,-,TRBV28,TRBJ2-1,15,TGTGCCAGCAGTTCCTACGATAGTCCCTACAATGAGCAGTTCTTC,CASSSYDSPYNEQFF
many,-,TRBV3-1,TRBJ1-1,14,TGTGCCAGCAGCCCGGGGCCTTCAGGGACTGAAGCTTTCTTT,CASSPGPSGTEAFF
few,-,TRBV5-4,TRBJ2-5,14,TGTGCCAGCAGCTTGGATCTTAGACCGGAGACCCAGTACTTC,CASSLDLRPETQYF
many,TRBD1,TRBV13,TRBJ2-2,14,TGTGCCAGCAGCTTTGGACAGGGCTCCGGGGAGCTGTTTTTT,CASSFGQGSGELFF
few,TRBD1,TRBV4-1,TRBJ2-2,15,TGCGCCAGCAGCCCTGGGACAGGATACACCGGGGAGCTGTTTTTT,CASSPGTGYTGELFF
-,-,TRBV12-3/TRBV12-4,TRBJ1-1,15,TGTGCCAGCGGATCCGTGGTTGGTATGAACACTGAAGCTTTCTTT,CASGSVVGMNTEAFF
few,-,TRBV30,TRBJ1-5,13,TGTGCCTGGAGTGTTGGGGGGAATCAGCCCCAGCATTTT,CAWSVGGNQPQHF
-,-,TRBV6-2/TRBV6-3,TRBJ2-6,15,TGTGCCAGCAGTTCCGGGAGCTCTGGGGCCAACGTCCTGACTTTC,CASSSGSSGANVLTF
many,-,TRBV15,TRBJ1-5,13,TGTGCCACCTCTATTACCAGTAATCAGCCCCAGCATTTT,CATSITSNQPQHF
-,-,TRBV4-3,TRBJ1-3,17,TGCGCCAGCAGCCAAGATTTACCAGGGTACTCTGGAAACACCATATATTTT,CASSQDLPGYSGNTIYF
many,-,TRBV12-3/TRBV12-4,TRBJ2-3,13,TGTGCCAGCAAGTCTCAAGCCGTGGATACGCAGTATTTT,CASKSQAVDTQYF
few,TRBD1,TRBV12-3/TRBV12-4,TRBJ2-7,15,TGTGCCAGCACCGATCTCACAGGGGGCGCGAGGGAGCAGTACTTC,CASTDLTGGAREQYF
-,-,TRBV29-1,TRBJ2-7,15,TGCAGTGTGGACTACCGGACGGGGAGCTCCTACGAGCAGTACTTC,CSVDYRTGSSYEQYF
-,TRBD1,TRBV12-3/TRBV12-4,TRBJ2-2,16,TGTGCCAGCAACCCGGGACAGTCCTCGGGCACCGGGGAGCTGTTTTTT,CASNPGQSSGTGELFF
few,-,TRBV9,TRBJ1-6,14,TGTGCCAGCAGCGTAGACGGTCTGTATTCACCCCTCCACTTT,CASSVDGLYSPLHF
few,-,TRBV27,TRBJ1-5,13,TGTGCCAGCAGGAGGAATAGCAATCAGCCCCAGCATTTT,CASRRNSNQPQHF
-,TRBD1,TRBV2,TRBJ1-2,14,TGTGCCAGCAGGGCCGGGACAGGCAATTATGGCTACACCTTC,CASRAGTGNYGYTF
-,TRBD1,TRBV29-1,TRBJ2-7,17,TGCAGCGTTGAAGTTGGATCCGGGACAGGGGGCACGGACGAGCAGTACTTC,CSVEVGSGTGGTDEQYF
few,-,TRBV29-1,TRBJ2-1,14,TGCAGCGGGCGCAGAGGCGCGGGTTACAATGAGCAGTTCTTC,CSGRRGAGYNEQFF
few,TRBD2,TRBV29-1,TRBJ2-1,15,TGCAGCCCCCGGGAGAAACTAGCGATCTACAATGAGCAGTTCTTC,CSPREKLAIYNEQFF
few,-,TRBV2,TRBJ1-5,15,TGTGCCAGCAGTGCCGTCGACAGGAACAATCAGCCCCAGCATTTT,CASSAVDRNNQPQHF
many,TRBD1,TRBV6-2/TRBV6-3,TRBJ2-1,14,TGTGCCAGCAGCCGGGACAGGGGTGTCGGGGAGCAGTTCTTC,CASSRDRGVGEQFF
few,TRBD1,TRBV6-6,TRBJ1-2,14,TGTGCCAGCAGTTTGGGACAGGGTGGCTATGGCTACACCTTC,CASSLGQGGYGYTF
many,-,TRBV5-4,TRBJ1-1,12,TGTGCCAGCAGCCTATTAAACACTGAAGCTTTCTTT,CASSLLNTEAFF
-,-,TRBV20-1,TRBJ1-1,13,TGCAGTGCTAGGAGGACTGTGAACACTGAAGCTTTCTTT,CSARRTVNTEAFF
few,-,TRBV11-2,TRBJ1-4,15,TGTGCCAGCAGCAACGGACCAGCAACTAATGAAAAACTGTTTTTT,CASSNGPATNEKLFF
-,-,TRBV3-1,TRBJ2-7,14,TGTGCCAGCAGCCCGACTACAGGAGGATGGGAGCAGTACTTC,CASSPTTGGWEQYF